The T cell receptor (beta chain) under discussion was sequenced for a study of Tregs in tolerant kidney transplant recipients (dated by TCRdb to the late 2010s). For the study in its entirety: The transplants used related donors along with nonmyeloablative bone marrow transplantation, and in the human trials mixed chimerism was transient. Activated donor B cells were produced over around nine days on irradiated CD40L-expressing 3T3 cells in the presence of cyclosporin A and IL-4. During sorting of primary belatacept mixed lymphocyte reaction cultures, recipient cells were distinguished from donor cells with antibodies. Other Treg samples came from a 3-day mixed lymphocyte reaction with belatacept, some followed by a roughly 5-day donor restimulation, before sorting recipient CD4+CD25+CD127- cells. The study used TCRbeta sequencing to identify donor-specific regulatory T cells before combined kidney and bone marrow transplantation, then tracked those cells after transplant. Sorted recipient Tregs were cultured for around 17 days with irradiated activated donor B cells plus IL-2, and restimulation was performed on day 11. Once the B cell culture was finished, the cells were sorted into two populations: CD4+CD8-CD25+CD127- and CD4+CD8-4-1BB+CD40L-.

The sample's time point label is to be understood as: blood sample drawn before combined kidney and bone marrow transplant. The patients were 4 recipients of combined kidney and bone marrow transplants from the ITN036ST trial, and samples were available only for these trial subjects. Healthy control blood was processed to PBMCs by Ficoll density gradient and cryopreserved, and patient PBMCs were collected before and after transplant. For TCRbeta CDR3 sequencing, genomic DNA was extracted from sorted cells using the QIAGEN DNeasy Blood and Tissue Kit. High-throughput TCRbeta CDR3 sequencing, including PCR amplification with bias correction and internal controls, was performed commercially through immunoSEQ. Regarding the original processing steps: A unique productive TCRbeta sequence was defined by the CDR3 nucleotide sequence when primers matched, and otherwise by the CDR3 amino acid sequence together with the Vbeta and Jbeta genes. A sequence counted as donor-reactive if, in CFSE-low cells, the sequence had a frequency of at least 0.01% and was expanded at least 5-fold compared with unstimulated cells. Repertoire divergence was quantified by Jensen-Shannon divergence using the top 100 TCRbeta sequences ranked by frequency. For samples with multiple sequencing runs, sorting error was corrected in each run separately before the runs were combined. In TCRdb, the immuneACCESS table is reduced to in-frame sequences with V and J assigned. These tables do not hold every clone; where another copy was compared, an unresolved V gene accounts for under half, and the others remain unexplained. V, J and clone size are taken as reported in that table, and D and trimming were inferred from the DNA itself. In this sample the table shows under 13,000 clones, around nine tenths of which occur a single time. The top ten clonotypes cover more than 5.5% of the sample.

Note on this clone: This receptor's antigen is unknown. No base quality information exists; no much larger clone differs at one position.

General conclusions and limits of the study: In tolerant patients, the expansion of donor-specific Tregs was greater than global Treg expansion, suggesting that the expansion was antigen-driven rather than nonspecific. Expanding Tregs with activated donor B cells appeared to identify the most biologically relevant and donor-specific TCRbeta repertoire. The study was constrained by small patient numbers, and validation of the findings is required in larger populations and under other immunosuppression protocols. Biological reproducibility was not directly addressed, though technical replication error appeared minimal. For some patients, the PCR primers changed as time went on, which meant samples from those patients could not be compared with one another at the nucleotide level.

The TCR originated in a human patient who received a combined kidney and bone marrow transplant. The material sequenced was Tregs from blood cultured with allogeneic cells, taken before the transplant.

The DNA sequence reads TGTGCCAGCAGCTTAGGAATAGTTACGGTACTAGCGGACACAGATACGCAGTATTTT. This sequence encodes CASSLGIVTVLADTDTQYF. The rearranged segments are TRBV7-9 and TRBJ2-3, with TRBD2 identical over 8 junction bases. V ends up 1 base short and J 2 bases short, with an unmatched junction base count of 14. Taken from cysteine to phenylalanine, the CDR3 has 19 residues. Only the CDR3 portion is preserved as DNA: 57 bases, with reading frame beginning at the first base. The germline V gene (reference sequence) gives CDR1 as SEHNR and CDR2 as FQNEAQ.